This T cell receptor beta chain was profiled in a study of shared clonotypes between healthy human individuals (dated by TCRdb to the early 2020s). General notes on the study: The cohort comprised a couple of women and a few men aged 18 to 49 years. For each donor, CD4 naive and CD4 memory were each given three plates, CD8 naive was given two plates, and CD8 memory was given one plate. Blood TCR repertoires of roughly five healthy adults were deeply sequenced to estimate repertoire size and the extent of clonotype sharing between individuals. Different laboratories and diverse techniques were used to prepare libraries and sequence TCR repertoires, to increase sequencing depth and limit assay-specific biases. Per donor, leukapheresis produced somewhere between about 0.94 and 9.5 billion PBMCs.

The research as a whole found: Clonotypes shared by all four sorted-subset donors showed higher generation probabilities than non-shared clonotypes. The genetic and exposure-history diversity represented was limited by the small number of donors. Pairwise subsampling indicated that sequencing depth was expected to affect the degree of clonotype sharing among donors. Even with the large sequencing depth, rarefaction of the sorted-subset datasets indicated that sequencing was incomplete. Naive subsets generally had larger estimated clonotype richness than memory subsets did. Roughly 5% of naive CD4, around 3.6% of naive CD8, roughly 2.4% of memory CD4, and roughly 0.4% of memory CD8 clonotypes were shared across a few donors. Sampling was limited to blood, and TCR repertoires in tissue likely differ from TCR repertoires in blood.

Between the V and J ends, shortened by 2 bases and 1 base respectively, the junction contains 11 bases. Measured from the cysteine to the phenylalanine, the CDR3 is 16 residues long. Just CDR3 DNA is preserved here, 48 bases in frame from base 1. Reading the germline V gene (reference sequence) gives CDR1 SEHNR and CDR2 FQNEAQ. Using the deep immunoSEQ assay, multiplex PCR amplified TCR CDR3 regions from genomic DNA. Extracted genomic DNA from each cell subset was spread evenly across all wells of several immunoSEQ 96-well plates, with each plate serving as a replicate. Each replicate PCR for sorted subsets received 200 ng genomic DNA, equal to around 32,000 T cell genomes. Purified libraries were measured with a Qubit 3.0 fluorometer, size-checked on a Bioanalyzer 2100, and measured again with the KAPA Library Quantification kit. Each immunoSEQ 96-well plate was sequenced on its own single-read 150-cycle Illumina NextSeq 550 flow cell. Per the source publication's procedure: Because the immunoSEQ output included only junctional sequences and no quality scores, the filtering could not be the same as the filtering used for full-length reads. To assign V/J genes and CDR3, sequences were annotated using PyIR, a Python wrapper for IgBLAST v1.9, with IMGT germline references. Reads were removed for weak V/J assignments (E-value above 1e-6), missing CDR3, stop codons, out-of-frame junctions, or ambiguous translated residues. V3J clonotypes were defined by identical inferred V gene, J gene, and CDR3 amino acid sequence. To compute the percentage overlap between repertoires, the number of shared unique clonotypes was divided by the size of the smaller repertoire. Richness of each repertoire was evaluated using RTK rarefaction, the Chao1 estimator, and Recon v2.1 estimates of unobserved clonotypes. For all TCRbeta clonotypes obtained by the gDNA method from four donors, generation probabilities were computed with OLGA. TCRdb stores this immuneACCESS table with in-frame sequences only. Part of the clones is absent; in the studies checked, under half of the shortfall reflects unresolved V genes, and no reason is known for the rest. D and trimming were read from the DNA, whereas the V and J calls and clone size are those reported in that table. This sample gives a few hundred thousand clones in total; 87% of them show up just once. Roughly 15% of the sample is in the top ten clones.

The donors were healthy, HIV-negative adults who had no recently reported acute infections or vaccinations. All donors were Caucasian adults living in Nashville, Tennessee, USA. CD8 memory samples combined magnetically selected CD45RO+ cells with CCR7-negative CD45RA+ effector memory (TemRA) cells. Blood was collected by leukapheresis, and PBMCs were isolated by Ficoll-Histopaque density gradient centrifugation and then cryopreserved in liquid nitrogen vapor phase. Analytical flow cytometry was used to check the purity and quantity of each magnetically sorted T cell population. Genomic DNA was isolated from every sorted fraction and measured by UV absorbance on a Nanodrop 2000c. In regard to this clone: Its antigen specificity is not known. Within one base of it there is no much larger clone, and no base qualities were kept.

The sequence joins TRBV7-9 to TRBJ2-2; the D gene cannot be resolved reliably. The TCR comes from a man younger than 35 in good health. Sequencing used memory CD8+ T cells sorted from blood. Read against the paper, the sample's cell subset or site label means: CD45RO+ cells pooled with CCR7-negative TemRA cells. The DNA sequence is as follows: TGTGCCAGCAGCTTACTCCGGACCGAGAACACCGGGGAGCTGTTTTTT. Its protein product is CASSLLRTENTGELFF.